This entry describes one T cell receptor (beta chain). Its antigen is not yet known. Per-base quality was not reported, and no clone a single base away is much larger than it. The data were taken from a study of cytomegalovirus exposure and HLA in healthy donors (dated by TCRdb to 2015 to 2018). Study-wide context: According to an earlier analysis of 587 of the donors, about 179 million T cells yielded 90 million to 140 million unique TCR beta sequences and approximately 300 Gb of sequence data. All discovery cohort repertoires had been generated on a single sequencing platform. Among the roughly 380 genotyped donors, around 81% belonged to the genetic ancestry cluster associated with self-reported Caucasian donors. Donor age, sex, ethnicity and CMV serostatus were collected together with the repertoire data. The T cell repertoires of several hundred subjects were profiled by immunosequencing and related to cytomegalovirus serostatus. Rather than drawing on any new phenotypic data, the later analysis identified candidate immune exposures from TCR beta sequences and the way those sequences occurred across donors. Genome-wide SNP genotypes for about 65% of the roughly 670 donors were used in a later genetic analysis, which treated that subset as a discovery cohort. About five DR-DQ haplotypes were handled as single units for association and clustering because linkage in the cohort was strong. In a later analysis, previously published TCR beta repertoires from about 640 donors were re-analyzed and high-resolution HLA genotyping was added so that TCR occurrence patterns could be studied. Across 300 to 400 genotyped donors of the cohort, an average of about 240,000 unique TCR beta nucleotide sequences per donor were sequenced, and roughly 17% of those sequences were non-productive. To decide whether each TCR beta V gene segment behaved as functional or pseudogenic, an earlier analysis of over 500 of the donors relied on high-throughput TCR beta sequencing. Along with the roughly 670-subject first cohort, a separate validation cohort of over a hundred different subjects was used. An early release that covered approximately 600 HLA-typed donors contained approximately 290 gigabases of sequencing data and some 87 million unique TCR sequences. Class I and class II HLA loci were covered by the typing at four-digit resolution. The study aimed to test whether cataloging public T cell receptors could reveal signatures of past pathogen exposure. Typing coverage differed by locus: A, B, C, DRB1 and DQB1 were typed in roughly 620-630 donors, DQA1 in about 550, DPA1 in approximately 610, and DPB1 in just under 490. High-throughput TCR immunosequencing, statistical association of individual TCRs with disease status, and machine learning were combined to predict cytomegalovirus infection status.

The research as a whole found: HLA typing was unavailable for some donors at each locus, so association tests used only the typed subset. Because the 87-base-pair reads could not distinguish some IMGT-functional V segments, including TRBV6-2 and TRBV6-3, those segments were excluded. A further reported finding was that TCR beta sequences accurately predicted the HLA-A and HLA-B alleles for most subjects in the first cohort. The only immune exposure information available for the cohort was CMV serostatus. The presence/absence analyses assumed that sequencing depth was roughly uniform across donors, and that assumption may not be true. The classifier was reported to diagnose cytomegalovirus status with high specificity and sensitivity in both the original and validation cohorts. According to a later analysis, most CMV-associated TCR beta chains appeared to be HLA-restricted, and the HLA associations seemed to be driven largely by CMV exposure. A later analysis reported that several top co-occurrence clusters appeared linked to parvovirus B19, influenza, CMV and Epstein-Barr virus. In the study, about 150 TCR beta chains were listed as associated with cytomegalovirus. The sequencing pipeline was judged likely to have produced a cluster of highly shared sequence variants as a technical artifact. Correlated functional status among segregating V segments might be attributable to linkage disequilibrium, but an unknown experimental factor could not be ruled out. Strong co-occurrence of HLA alleles, especially DR and DQ, made assigning TCR associations to individual alleles difficult. The authors suggested that the approach could potentially be generalized to other disease states and immunological phenotypes. In a later analysis, TCR association rates were found to vary across HLA loci, with the most associated TCRs seen for DRB1 alleles and the fewest for HLA-C alleles. While some public TCRs were present in many individuals, most TCR sequences turned up only very rarely across donors. According to a later genetic analysis, donors in an Asian-associated ancestry cluster had fewer N-insertions in productive TCRs than the roughly 660-donor mean. A later genetic analysis associated a missense DCLRE1C variant with V-gene and J-gene trimming of TCR beta chains, and an independent cohort replicated the association. In an earlier analysis of about 600 of the donors, most TCR beta V segments appeared in productive rearrangements about 87% or about 30% of the time, broadly matching IMGT annotations. At a false discovery rate of 0.05, a later analysis linked 16,951 TCR beta sequences to specific HLA alleles. Compared with equally common non-associated chains, HLA-associated TCR beta chains in a later analysis were more clonally expanded and had lower generation probabilities. A few of the identified cytomegalovirus-associated TCR beta chains were confirmed in vitro to be specific for cytomegalovirus antigens. This cohort had only TCR beta chains sequenced, and the lack of alpha or paired-chain data limited which features could be detected. The earlier analysis of about 600 of the donors excluded roughly 16 rarely observed V segments, including chromosome 9 orphons, because counts were too low.

The junction carries 7 bases between V and J, which are trimmed by 3 bases and 5 bases respectively. The germline V gene sets CDR1 to SGHTA and CDR2 to FQGNSA. The CDR3 spans 12 residues, from the cysteine through the phenylalanine. Here the CDR3 DNA is all that survives: 36 bases in frame from base 1. The cohort consisted of hundreds of healthy bone marrow donors. All cohort members were sampled while nominally healthy, although unrecorded immune exposures were likely present. The donor was CMV seronegative and was included in the group of 352 seronegative cohort members. A peripheral blood sample was provided by each donor, and peripheral blood mononuclear cells were used for TCR beta sequencing. Genomic DNA was extracted from the blood cell samples with the Qiagen DNeasy Blood Extraction Kit. The protocol used for the library was the immunoSEQ multiplex PCR assay. A mixture of 60 forward primers for TCR Vbeta segments and 13 reverse primers for TCR Jbeta segments was used in the multiplex PCR. The CDR3 region of rearranged TCR beta genes was amplified from genomic DNA with a multiplex PCR assay. The Illumina HiSeq System was used to sequence the amplified TCR beta libraries as 87-base-pair reads. The paper's processing steps were these. Across the 666 repertoires, a later analysis counted approximately 83 million unique TCR beta chains, around 10 million of which were shared by at least two donors. Raw reads were error-corrected and collapsed into unique sequences by a nearest-neighbor algorithm in which closely related sequences were merged to remove PCR and sequencing errors. CDR3 sequences were aligned to IMGT reference sequences to assign V, D and J gene segments. For a sequence to be retained, at least a six-nucleotide match to both a V gene segment and a J gene segment was required. A rearrangement counted as productive if the CDR3 had no stop codons and remained in frame with V and J, and every other rearrangement counted as non-productive. CDR3 was defined by IMGT convention, running from the second conserved V-encoded cysteine to the conserved J-encoded phenylalanine. In an earlier analysis of roughly 580 of the donors, sequences lacking an unambiguous match to a single V gene segment were excluded. In an earlier analysis of roughly 500 of the donors, V segments were called functional above 56.7% productive rearrangements and were called segregating when the between-donor standard deviation exceeded 5%. To diagnose cytomegalovirus status from the catalog of TCR beta chain sequences, a statistical classification framework was built. In a later analysis, TCR nucleotide sequences were compared against IMGT/GENE-DB human TR gene sequences so that V and J genes could be assigned. The TCRdist pipeline was used in a later analysis to assign CDR3 sequences and most-parsimonious VDJ recombination scenarios. In a later analysis, each TCR beta chain was defined by its CDR3 amino acid sequence together with its V-gene family, and reads without a unique V-gene family were excluded. As a way to deal with suspected cross-contamination and a sequencing artifact, a later analysis dropped 450 to 600 nucleotide sequences that were highly shared and had low generation probability. In a later analysis, a clonal expansion index was calculated for each public chain from normalized within-repertoire ranks of inferred template counts. Generation probabilities in a later analysis came from a VDJ recombination model fitted to out-of-frame rearrangements, and those results were checked against IGoR. In a later analysis, hypergeometric tests were used to score TCR-TCR, TCR-HLA and TCR-CMV co-occurrence, with a repertoire-size bias correction applied to TCR pairs. False discovery rates were estimated in a later analysis by permuting HLA or CMV assignments 20 times. In a later analysis, co-occurring TCRs were grouped using DBSCAN, with TCRdist sequence similarity added in when clustering inside HLA-allele-positive subsets. Repertoires with fewer than 30,000 or more than 120,000 public chains were left out of co-occurrence clustering, as were five repertoires with anomalous nucleotide sharing. As stored in TCRdb, this immuneACCESS dataset retains in-frame rearrangements with V and J assigned. A fraction of the clones does not appear; measured against another copy, unresolved V genes explain less than half of the discrepancy, and the remainder lacks a known reason. The DNA was the basis for D and trimming; V, J and clone size are from that table. The sample records roughly 100,000 clones, just over 70% of which are singletons. About 0.8% of the sample lies in the top ten.

The chain was built from TRBV7-2 and TRBJ1-2; the D gene lacks a confident call. Material for sequencing was PBMCs. The clonotype comes from a boy younger than 18 in good health and CMV-seronegative. Here the CDR3 is given as CASSLEGYGYTF. In nucleotide form, the sequence is TGTGCCAGCAGCTTGGAGGGATATGGCTACACCTTC. This CDR3, with the reference TRBV7-2 and TRBJ1-2 proteins standing in past its ends, gives the full variable domain GAGVSQSPSNKVTEKGKDVELRCDPISGHTALYWYRQSLGQGLEFLIYFQGNSAPDKSGLPSDRFSAERTGGSVSTLTIQRTQQEDSAVYLCASSLEGYGYTFGSGTRLTVV.